A selection of T cell receptor beta chains follows, all from one sample in a study of blood T cell repertoires in COVID-19. The data were produced by immunoSEQ multiplex PCR, yet TCRdb's version contains in-frame clones alone and is incomplete. The top ten clones hold 3.4% of a sample with about 160,000 clones, 80% of them seen once. What was sequenced was PBMCs or T cells enriched from blood (not recorded which). The source of these receptors is a woman in her sixties who had recovered from COVID-19. CDR3s include the opening cysteine and the closing phenylalanine or tryptophan. The D gene is left open where the match is weak. Expanded clones get a size class; other rows say once, few or many, or leave the size out.

j_call v_call d_call clone_size cdr3_nt cdr3_aa
TRBJ2-1 TRBV5-4 TRBD1 NA TGTGCCAGCAGCCCCGGGACAGATTACAATGAGCAGTTCTTC CASSPGTDYNEQFF
TRBJ2-7 TRBV6-5 TRBD2 NA TGTGCCAGCATCGGGGCGGGGAGGGCGTACGAGCAGTACTTC CASIGAGRAYEQYF
TRBJ2-5 TRBV3-1/TRBV3-2 NA NA TGTGCCAGCGCGGCTAGCTCTGAGACCCAGTACTTC CASAASSETQYF
TRBJ2-7 TRBV24-1 TRBD2 NA TGTGCCACCAGTCCAGCGGGGGGGCCGGGGGAGCAGTACTTC CATSPAGGPGEQYF
TRBJ1-6 TRBV14 NA NA TGTGCCAGCAGCCTACTTTACAGGGCTAATTCACCCCTCCACTTT CASSLLYRANSPLHF
TRBJ1-5 TRBV7-2 NA NA TGTGCCAGCAGCCGGAGCAATCAGCCCCAGCATTTT CASSRSNQPQHF
TRBJ1-1 TRBV5-1 NA NA TGCGCCAGCAGCTTGGACAGGGATTTGAACACTGAAGCTTTCTTT CASSLDRDLNTEAFF
TRBJ2-3 TRBV2 NA NA TGTGCCAGCAGTGGGACACTCACAGATACGCAGTATTTT CASSGTLTDTQYF
TRBJ2-1 TRBV19 NA NA TGTGCCAGTAGGAACAGGGTGCACAATGAGCAGTTCTTC CASRNRVHNEQFF
TRBJ1-2 TRBV18 NA NA TGTGCCAGCGGCGCCGGGAGGCAAAACTATGGCTACACCTTC CASGAGRQNYGYTF
TRBJ1-1 TRBV3-1/TRBV3-2 NA NA TGTGCCAGCAGCCAGATGGTTAGCACTGAAGCTTTCTTT CASSQMVSTEAFF
TRBJ2-2 TRBV7-3 NA many TGTGCCAGCAGCCCTACTAGGGCCGGGGAGCTGTTTTTT CASSPTRAGELFF
TRBJ2-5 TRBV27 TRBD2 few TGTGCCAGCAGTACCTGGGGACTAGCTCGCGAGACCCAGTACTTC CASSTWGLARETQYF
TRBJ2-3 TRBV12-3/TRBV12-4 NA NA TGTGCCAGCAGACGGAGCACAGATACGCAGTATTTT CASRRSTDTQYF
TRBJ1-3 TRBV6-5 NA NA TGTGCCAGCAGTTACCACAGCTCTGGAAACACCATATATTTT CASSYHSSGNTIYF
TRBJ1-6 TRBV2 NA NA TGTGCCAGCAGCCAGCGCCGTTTAAGCGATAATTCACCCCTCCACTTT CASSQRRLSDNSPLHF
TRBJ2-5 TRBV5-1 NA NA TGCGCCAGCAGCGCAGGCCTCGGAGAGACCCAGTACTTC CASSAGLGETQYF
TRBJ2-1 TRBV4-2 TRBD2 many TGTGCCAGCAGCCAAGATGGCCCCCTAGCGGGCTCCTACAATGAGCAGTTCTTC CASSQDGPLAGSYNEQFF
TRBJ1-6 TRBV5-1 TRBD1 NA TGCGCCAGCAGCTCTGGACAGGGTGTAGGTAATTCACCCCTCCACTTT CASSSGQGVGNSPLHF
TRBJ1-1 TRBV5-6 NA NA TGTGCCAGCAGCTGGGGGCGGGGGACTGAAGCTTTCTTT CASSWGRGTEAFF
TRBJ2-2 TRBV6-4 NA NA TGTGCCAGCAGGAGCCAGGGGTCGGCCGGGGAGCTGTTTTTT CASRSQGSAGELFF
TRBJ1-1 TRBV9 TRBD1 NA TGTGCCAGCAGCGGGGGACAGCAGATGACTGAAGCTTTCTTT CASSGGQQMTEAFF
TRBJ1-6 TRBV3-1/TRBV3-2 NA NA TGTGCCAGCAGCCCCGGGGACTTCTATAATTCACCCCTCCACTTT CASSPGDFYNSPLHF
TRBJ2-1 TRBV18 TRBD1 once TGTGCCAGCTCAGTAGGGGGCTATGAGCAGTTCTTC CASSVGGYEQFF
TRBJ1-3 TRBV15 NA NA TGTGCCACCAGCAAAACGGGGTTTAGCTCTGGAAACACCATATATTTT CATSKTGFSSGNTIYF
TRBJ2-6 TRBV23-1 TRBD1 NA TGCGCCAGCAGTCACAAACGGACAGGGGCTGGGGCCAACGTCCTGACTTTC CASSHKRTGAGANVLTF
TRBJ1-6 TRBV30 TRBD1 NA TGTGCCTGGAGTCCCATGGACAGGGGCTATAATTCACCCCTCCACTTT CAWSPMDRGYNSPLHF
TRBJ1-5 TRBV5-1 TRBD1 NA TGCGCCAGCAGCTTGACAGGGGACCAGCCCCAGCATTTT CASSLTGDQPQHF
TRBJ1-4 TRBV7-9 NA NA TGTGCCAGCAGCTCACTTGCAACTAATGAAAAACTGTTTTTT CASSSLATNEKLFF
TRBJ1-1 TRBV6-5 NA NA TGTGCCAGCAGTCGCCGGCGGGGAGAGTGGGCTTTCTTT CASSRRRGEWAFF
TRBJ1-1 TRBV2 NA NA TGTGCCAGCAGTGACCTCGGGAACACTGAAGCTTTCTTT CASSDLGNTEAFF
TRBJ1-5 TRBV30 NA NA TGTGCCTCTGAATCCCGGGGAAGAACTAGGTCCCAGCATTTT CASESRGRTRSQHF
TRBJ1-5 TRBV10-3 NA NA TGTGCCATCAGTGAGTCGACTGATAGCAATCAGCCCCAGCATTTT CAISESTDSNQPQHF
TRBJ1-1 TRBV19 TRBD1 NA TGTGCCAGTAGTCTCCGGGACAGGGATCGTGCTTTCTTT CASSLRDRDRAFF
TRBJ2-2 TRBV5-4 NA NA TGTGCCAGCAGCTCGTTGGGGGGAAGCTTGAACACCGGGGAGCTGTTTTTT CASSSLGGSLNTGELFF
TRBJ2-5 TRBV14 NA NA TGTGCCAGCAGCCAGTACAGTGGAGAGACCCAGTACTTC CASSQYSGETQYF
TRBJ1-5 TRBV19 TRBD1 NA TGTGCCAGTAGTATTATTAGGGGGCTTAACAATCAGCCCCAGCATTTT CASSIIRGLNNQPQHF
TRBJ1-5 TRBV19 NA NA TGTGCCAGTAGTCCGGGAGGGGGTAGCAATCAGCCCCAGCATTTT CASSPGGGSNQPQHF
TRBJ1-5 TRBV19 NA few TGTGCCACCAATCGTGACAGAAATCAGCCCCAGCATTTT CATNRDRNQPQHF
TRBJ1-4 TRBV19 TRBD1 NA TGTGCCAGTAGTATTAGGACAGGGACTAATGAAAAACTGTTTTTT CASSIRTGTNEKLFF
TRBJ1-1 TRBV19 TRBD1 NA TGTGCCAGTAGTAGGCAGGGGGTACGGTACGAAGCTTTCTTT CASSRQGVRYEAFF
TRBJ1-5 TRBV5-1 NA NA TGCGCCAGCAGCTTGGGAGGGTCCAATCAGCCCCAGCATTTT CASSLGGSNQPQHF
TRBJ2-5 TRBV12-3/TRBV12-4 NA NA TGTGCCAGCAGTCTACAGGGATGGGAGACCCAGTACTTC CASSLQGWETQYF
TRBJ1-1 TRBV3-1/TRBV3-2 NA NA TGTGCCAGCAGCCGAACAGGAATGGAAGCTTTCTTT CASSRTGMEAFF
TRBJ1-5 TRBV9 TRBD1 NA TGTGCCAGCAGCCCTGGACAGGGGGGGTATCAGCCCCAGCATTTT CASSPGQGGYQPQHF
TRBJ2-1 TRBV1 NA NA TGCACCAGCAGCAAACCGGGACTAGCGGGGGGCGGAACCTACAATGAGCAGTTCTTC CTSSKPGLAGGGTYNEQFF
TRBJ1-3 TRBV3-1/TRBV3-2 NA NA TGTGCCAGCAGCCCGACACCCTCTGGAAACACCATATATTTT CASSPTPSGNTIYF
TRBJ2-7 TRBV7-9 TRBD1 NA TGTGCCAGCAGGGAGACAGGGCTCAGCTCCTACGAGCAGTACTTC CASRETGLSSYEQYF
TRBJ1-1 TRBV18 TRBD1 NA TGTGCCAGCTCACCACCAGGGGGCGCCTCTATAACTGAAGCTTTCTTT CASSPPGGASITEAFF
TRBJ2-2 TRBV18 NA NA TGTGCCAGCTCACCAGGGAGACTAACCGGGGAGCTGTTTTTT CASSPGRLTGELFF